The 6 T cell receptor beta chains in this list originate from one sample, sequenced in a study of graft-versus-host responses after intestinal transplantation. No antigens are known for them. This table comes from immunoSEQ multiplex PCR, and its TCRdb copy is limited to in-frame clones, with some not included. This sample has over 75,000 clones, with around nine tenths found just once. The input for sequencing was unstimulated CD8+ T cells sorted from spleen or lymph node cells, taken before transplant. The receptors shown here come from a human donor who was the organ donor for an intestinal transplant.

The gene calls are TRBV6-1 and TRBJ1-6, with D possibly TRBD1 on 6 matching bases. Germline V CDR1 and CDR2: MNHNS, SASEGT. Trimming cost V 6 bases and J 5 bases, with 14 bases left between them. The CDR3 runs 15 residues. The CDR3 DNA sequence: TGTGCCAGCAGGTACACACAGGGACATAATTCACCCCTCCACTTT. Encoded protein: CASRYTQGHNSPLHF.

The V gene is TRBV5-4, the J gene TRBJ1-3; D gene uncertain. The germline V gene has CDR1 SGHNT and CDR2 YYREEE (reference sequence). V was clipped by 3 bases and J by 6 bases, with 10 bases between them. CDR3 size: 13 residues. Here the CDR3 reads CASSSDPANTIYF. The CDR3 nucleotides read TGTGCCAGCAGCTCCGATCCGGCAAACACCATATATTTT.

This clone was observed a single time. This rearrangement joins TRBV5-6 to TRBJ1-5, with D hard to call. This CDR3 has 14 amino acids. V was shortened by 0 bases and J by 3 bases, with 7 bases between the two germline ends. The germline CDR1 and CDR2 sequences are SGHDT and YYEEEE. The CDR3 spells CASSLGSSNQPQHF. CDR3 DNA sequence: TGTGCCAGCAGCTTGGGCAGCTCCAATCAGCCCCAGCATTTT.

The chain recombines TRBV6-4 with TRBJ2-5; maybe TRBD1 (5 bases). The J call may be wrong; the DNA end is better matched by TRBJ2-7. Looked up from germline, CDR1 is MRHNA and CDR2 is SNTAGT. The CDR3 runs 15 residues. CDR3 sequence: CASSDPQGPSYEQYF. The DNA for the CDR3 is TGTGCCAGCAGTGACCCCCAGGGTCCCTCCTACGAGCAGTACTTC.

The rearrangement joins TRBV7-9 to TRBJ1-3; 7 positions match TRBD1. The CDR3 runs to 15 residues. Germline lookup yields CDR1 SEHNR and CDR2 FQNEAQ (reference sequence). The V segment lost 5 bases and the J segment 4 bases; nucleotides outside the gene matches: 8. This chain's CDR3 is CASSNRDRIGNTIYF. In DNA form, the CDR3 reads TGTGCCAGCAGCAACCGGGACAGAATCGGAAACACCATATATTTT.

This clone appeared once. The CDR3 nucleotides read TGTGCCAGCAGCGCACTAGCGGGGGCCTACAATGAGCAGTTCTTC. Its protein is CASSALAGAYNEQFF. The genes are TRBV9 and TRBJ2-1, with TRBD2 matching over 11 bases. Trimming took 3 bases from V and 2 from J; bases not matched to a gene: 1. Germline values: CDR1 SGDLS, CDR2 YYNGEE. The CDR3 contains 15 residues.